The 4 T cell receptor beta chains in this list originate from one sample, sequenced in a study of T cell responses to AZD1222 COVID-19 vaccine. Using immunoSEQ multiplex PCR, the repertoire was profiled, and TCRdb retains in-frame clones only, with some absent. The data show roughly 180,000 clones, under 95% seen once. The material sequenced was peripheral blood, taken 28 days after the second AZD1222 dose. The source is an adult who received the AZD1222 COVID-19 vaccine.

The CDR3 spells CSVDFHGGDTQYF. DNA for the CDR3: TGCAGCGTTGATTTCCACGGCGGAGATACGCAGTATTTT. The V and J genes are TRBV29-1 and TRBJ2-3, with D unresolved. Germline V gene sequence: CDR1 SQVTM, CDR2 ANQGSEA. V gave up 3 bases and J gave up 5 bases, with 12 bases separating them. CDR3 length: 13 amino acids.

Only a few counts were recorded for this clone. V is TRBV7-3 and J is TRBJ1-2, with D possibly TRBD1 on 6 matching bases. Germline CDR1 is SGHTA and CDR2 is FQGTGA. Trimming removed 5 bases from V and 6 bases from J, with 19 bases in between. The CDR3 runs 15 residues. CDR3 sequence reads: CASSLFSGTSDGYTF. The CDR3 DNA follows: TGTGCCAGCAGCCTGTTTTCCGGGACATCGGATGGCTACACCTTC. Using reference TRBV7-3 and TRBJ1-2 for the parts outside the CDR3, the full variable domain is GAGVSQTPSNKVTEKGKYVELRCDPISGHTALYWYRQSLGQGPEFLIYFQGTGAADDSGLPNDRFFAVRPEGSVSTLKIQRTERGDSAVYLCASSLFSGTSDGYTFGSGTRLTVV.

There are a few counts of this clone. The chain links TRBV7-3 to TRBJ1-5; D call uncertain. Per germline, CDR1 SGHTA and CDR2 FQGTGA. Trimming took 5 bases from V and 0 from J, leaving 5 bases between them. The CDR3 length is 13 residues. The CDR3 coding sequence is TGTGCCAGCAGCCCCGATAGCAATCAGCCCCAGCATTTT. Protein product: CASSPDSNQPQHF. The full variable domain, with the rest looked up from reference TRBV7-3 and TRBJ1-5, is GAGVSQTPSNKVTEKGKYVELRCDPISGHTALYWYRQSLGQGPEFLIYFQGTGAADDSGLPNDRFFAVRPEGSVSTLKIQRTERGDSAVYLCASSPDSNQPQHFGDGTRLSIL.

The J gene is TRBJ1-4, the V gene TRBV13; perhaps TRBD1 as D (5 bases). The V and J ends lost 9 bases and 2 bases respectively, with 13 bases between them. The CDR3 covers 14 residues. Germline V gives CDR1 PRHDT, CDR2 FYEKMQ (reference sequence). Here the CDR3 reads CASAVGETNEKLFF. The CDR3, as DNA: TGTGCCAGTGCTGTGGGGGAGACTAATGAAAAACTGTTTTTT.